This entry lists 22 T cell receptor beta chains sequenced from one sample in a study of control samples from healthy donors and cancer patients. TCRdb's table, derived via immunoSEQ multiplex PCR, lists solely in-frame clones and lacks some. Among 80,000 to 100,000 clones listed, approximately 92% were seen once. The sample taken for sequencing was blood. Receptors originate from a human donor in good health. The donor label of this sample is uncertain.

This clone was seen just once. This chain links TRBV9 with TRBJ1-1; no reliable D call. CDR3 length: 14 amino acids. Germline CDR1 reads SGDLS; CDR2 reads YYNGEE. V gave up 0 bases and J gave up 2 bases, with 8 bases separating them. Written as DNA, the CDR3 is TGTGCCAGCAGCGTAGAACCGATAAACACTGAAGCTTTCTTT. Translation: CASSVEPINTEAFF.

The chain carries TRBV9 and TRBJ1-1; D not resolved. The CDR3 consists of 13 residues. Germline assignment: CDR1 SGDLS and CDR2 YYNGEE. The V end lost 3 bases, the J end lost 1 base, and 7 bases lay between the germline ends. The CDR3 bases are TGTGCCAGCAGCGCCCCGGGGAACACTGAAGCTTTCTTT. This encodes CASSAPGNTEAFF.

V gene TRBV10-1 combines with J gene TRBJ1-5, with 8 bases aligning to TRBD1. After removal of 7 bases from V and 7 bases from J, the junction contained 18 bases not matched to a gene. Germline CDR1 reads WNHNN; CDR2 reads SYGVQD (reference sequence). CDR3 length equals 17 residues. The CDR3 is CASTPIPRGLKGQPQHF. The DNA of the CDR3 is TGCGCCAGCACTCCAATCCCCAGGGGGCTTAAGGGCCAGCCCCAGCATTTT.

The rearrangement uses TRBV5-4 and TRBJ1-6; 7 nucleotides match TRBD1. CDR1 SGHNT and CDR2 YYREEE come from the germline V gene (reference sequence). The CDR3 contains 17 residues. The V and J ends lost 5 bases and 0 bases, in that order; junction bases with no gene match: 8. CDR3 sequence: CASSSGGGSSYNSPLHF. DNA for the CDR3: TGTGCCAGCAGTTCAGGGGGTGGTAGCTCCTATAATTCACCCCTCCACTTT.

The J gene is TRBJ1-5, the V gene TRBV7-9; 9 bases are shared with TRBD1. Losses at the gene ends were 5 bases for V and 7 bases for J; bases not matched to a gene: 9. CDR1 SEHNR and CDR2 FQNEAQ come from the germline V gene (reference sequence). The CDR3 is 15 amino acids. The CDR3 DNA follows: TGTGCCAGCAGCCCGGGGACAGGGCAGGTGCAGCCCCAGCATTTT. Its translation: CASSPGTGQVQPQHF. Together with reference TRBV7-9 and TRBJ1-5, the CDR3 gives the full variable domain: DTGVSQNPRHKITKRGQNVTFRCDPISEHNRLYWYRQTLGQGPEFLTYFQNEAQLEKSRLLSDRFSAERPKGSFSTLEIQRTEQGDSAMYLCASSPGTGQVQPQHFGDGTRLSIL.

The chain joins TRBV5-1 to TRBJ2-5; 11 nucleotides agree with TRBD2. V lost 2 bases to trimming and J lost 6 bases; unmatched junction nucleotides: 6. Looked up from germline, CDR1 is SGHRS and CDR2 is YFSETQ. This CDR3 has 15 residues. The CDR3 nucleotides read TGCGCCAGCAGCTTAACTAGCGGGGGCACAAAGACCCAGTACTTC. This codes for CASSLTSGGTKTQYF.

This clone was recorded only once. The chain is built from TRBV11-2 and TRBJ2-3, with 11 positions matching TRBD2. V lost 1 base, J lost 4 bases, and 4 bases stayed unmatched. Germline V gene sequence: CDR1 SGHAT, CDR2 FQNNGV. The CDR3 covers 16 residues. The CDR3 DNA sequence: TGTGCCAGCAGCTTAGGCACTAGCGGGGGTGCAGATACGCAGTATTTT. This codes for CASSLGTSGGADTQYF. The entire variable domain, with the rest obtained from reference TRBV11-2 and TRBJ2-3, is as follows: EAGVAQSPRYKIIEKRQSVAFWCNPISGHATLYWYQQILGQGPKLLIQFQNNGVVDDSQLPKDRFSAERLKGVDSTLKIQPAKLEDSAVYLCASSLGTSGGADTQYFGPGTRLTVL.

V gene TRBV5-1 combines with J gene TRBJ2-5; the D gene is possibly TRBD2 (5 bases). The length of the CDR3 is 14 residues. Germline assignment: CDR1 SGHRS and CDR2 YFSETQ. V lost 0 bases, J lost 0 bases, and 6 bases lay in between. This chain's CDR3 is CASSLAGDQETQYF. CDR3 sequence (DNA): TGCGCCAGCAGCTTGGCCGGGGACCAAGAGACCCAGTACTTC.

The chain is built from TRBV27 and TRBJ1-6; 9 bases line up with TRBD1. After removal of 0 bases from V and 6 bases from J, the junction contained 6 bases not matched to a gene. The CDR3 is 17 residues long. Looked up from germline, CDR1 is MNHEY and CDR2 is SMNVEV (reference sequence). The CDR3 DNA sequence: TGTGCCAGCAGTTTATCAATACCGGGACAGGGTAATTCACCCCTCCACTTT. This sequence encodes CASSLSIPGQGNSPLHF.

The gene calls are TRBV6-5 and TRBJ2-5; D gene uncertain. The germline gives CDR1 MNHEY, CDR2 SVGAGI. Trimming took off 11 bases at V and 5 bases at J, with 15 bases between the two ends. The CDR3 has 12 residues. DNA of the CDR3: TGTGCCTCTCGGCACTTGCGGGAGACCCAGTACTTC. Translated: CASRHLRETQYF.

The chain employs TRBV28 and TRBJ1-1; 7 nucleotides align to TRBD1. Germline CDR1 MDHEN, CDR2 SYDVKM. The junction had 9 bases not matched to a gene; V was cut back by 1 base and J by 4 bases. The length of the CDR3 is 16 residues. In DNA, the CDR3 is TGTGCCAGCAGTTTATCCATTCCCGGGACAGCCACTGAAGCTTTCTTT. Translated, it gives CASSLSIPGTATEAFF. Using reference TRBV28 and TRBJ1-1 for the parts outside the CDR3, the full variable domain is DVKVTQSSRYLVKRTGEKVFLECVQDMDHENMFWYRQDPGLGLRLIYFSYDVKMKEKGDIPEGYSVSREKKERFSLILESASTNQTSMYLCASSLSIPGTATEAFFGQGTRLTVV.

This chain uses TRBV11-2 with TRBJ1-4; D not certain. Germline V lookup: CDR1 SGHAT, CDR2 FQNNGV. This CDR3 is 15 amino acids long. V was pared by 2 bases and J by 8 bases, with 15 bases between. The CDR3 loop is CASSLSSVTREKLFF. The CDR3 DNA reads as TGTGCCAGCAGCTTAAGTTCGGTCACCCGGGAAAAACTGTTTTTT. The full variable domain, in which reference TRBV11-2 and TRBJ1-4 provide the parts outside the CDR3, is EAGVAQSPRYKIIEKRQSVAFWCNPISGHATLYWYQQILGQGPKLLIQFQNNGVVDDSQLPKDRFSAERLKGVDSTLKIQPAKLEDSAVYLCASSLSSVTREKLFFGSGTQLSVL.

This clone is a singleton in its sample. The chain carries TRBV4-1 and TRBJ1-1; tentatively, D is TRBD1 (6 bases). CDR1 is MGHRA, CDR2 YSYEKL, per germline. This CDR3 spans 13 amino acids. Trimming took 1 base from V and 7 from J, leaving 10 bases between them. The CDR3 nucleotides are TGCGCCAGCAGCCAAGGGGGGGGGCTTGAAGCTTTCTTT. Protein product: CASSQGGGLEAFF.

This chain uses TRBV11-2 with TRBJ2-5, with D perhaps given as TRBD1 or TRBD2 (6 bases each). This CDR3 region has 16 residues. From germline, CDR1 is SGHAT and CDR2 FQNNGV. Trimming took 7 bases from V and 2 from J, leaving 20 bases between them. This CDR3 reads CASTKRGATQQETQYF. In nucleotides, the CDR3 is TGTGCCAGCACCAAAAGGGGGGCGACACAACAAGAGACCCAGTACTTC.

This chain connects TRBV5-1 to TRBJ2-2, with TRBD1 matching 10 bases. The CDR3 runs 16 residues. J gave up 4 bases and V 4 bases, and 7 bases lay outside the gene matches. The germline V gene encodes CDR1 SGHRS and CDR2 YFSETQ. The chain's CDR3 is CASSPDRGLGTGELFF. CDR3 in DNA: TGCGCCAGCAGCCCCGACAGGGGGCTGGGCACCGGGGAGCTGTTTTTT.

The chain recombines TRBV5-4 with TRBJ2-2; TRBD2 matches at 14 bases. The CDR3 loop spans 17 amino acids. Germline lookup yields CDR1 SGHNT and CDR2 YYREEE (reference sequence). V shed 3 bases and J 6 bases; nucleotides not matched to a gene: 7. DNA of the CDR3: TGTGCCAGCAGCTCACCGGGACTAGCGGGGGTGGCCGGGGAGCTGTTTTTT. Amino acid sequence: CASSSPGLAGVAGELFF.

The chain combines TRBV6-4 with TRBJ2-6; D ambiguous. Trimming pared 4 bases from V and 4 bases from J, leaving 8 bases between. CDR1 is MRHNA and CDR2 is SNTAGT in the germline V gene. CDR3 length equals 14 residues. The CDR3 is CASSAGNGANVLTF. As DNA, the CDR3 is TGTGCCAGCAGTGCTGGGAACGGGGCCAACGTCCTGACTTTC.

The chain carries TRBV6-1 and TRBJ1-5, with TRBD1 as a possible D gene (6 bases). Germline CDR1 MNHNS, CDR2 SASEGT. Trimming removed 2 bases at V and 1 base at J, with 9 bases between. CDR3 length: 15 residues. The CDR3, as DNA: TGTGCCAGCAGTGAAATCGGGGGCAGCAATCAGCCCCAGCATTTT. Translated, it gives CASSEIGGSNQPQHF.

J is TRBJ2-4 and V is TRBV6-5; D unclear. Between the trimmed V and J ends, which lost 2 bases and 0 bases, there was a span of 11 bases. Germline V lookup: CDR1 MNHEY, CDR2 SVGAGI. The CDR3 has 16 residues. The CDR3 bases are TGTGCCAGCAGTTACAGGGCTACTATAGCCAAAAACATTCAGTACTTC. Its protein is CASSYRATIAKNIQYF.

The chain links TRBV12-3 or TRBV12-4 to TRBJ1-6; D unresolved. The CDR3 contains 13 residues. V dropped 3 bases and J dropped 9 bases, with 9 bases sitting between them. CDR3 nucleotide sequence: TGTGCCAGCAGTTTTGGTCTAGGTTCACCCCTCCACTTT. This translates into CASSFGLGSPLHF.

This clone is medium-sized (0.01 to 0.1%) by share. This chain connects TRBV7-9 to TRBJ2-1, with D possibly matching TRBD1 (6 bases). Germline V gene lookup returns CDR1 SEHNR and CDR2 FQNEAQ (reference sequence). The CDR3 covers 12 residues. Trimming removed 1 base from V and 12 bases from J, with 10 bases in between. CDR3 nucleotides: TGTGCCAGCAGCTTAGAGGGGGTGGTGCAGTTCTTC. Translating it yields CASSLEGVVQFF.

The chain has TRBV19 and TRBJ1-1, with D possibly being TRBD1 (5 bases). This CDR3 has 15 amino acids. Per the germline V gene, CDR1 is LNHDA and CDR2 is SQIVND (reference sequence). V was cut by 1 base and J by 7 bases, with 16 bases left in between. The CDR3 spells CASSIAGGSFGEAFF. CDR3 sequence (DNA): TGTGCCAGTAGTATAGCGGGGGGGTCCTTTGGTGAAGCTTTCTTT. Looking up the rest from reference TRBV19 and TRBJ1-1 gives the full variable domain: DGGITQSPKYLFRKEGQNVTLSCEQNLNHDAMYWYRQDPGQGLRLIYYSQIVNDFQKGDIAEGYSVSREKKESFPLTVTSAQKNPTAFYLCASSIAGGSFGEAFFGQGTRLTVV.